Presented here are 17 T cell receptor beta chains from one specimen sequenced in a study of tumor and adjacent non-tumor tissue in lung cancer. The library came from three nested PCR rounds adapted from ARM-PCR protocols. TCRdb re-analysed the multiplex PCR reads in MiXCR, keeping a single row per CDR3 protein. This table has about 110,000 distinct CDR3 sequences, around 82% appearing once. This sample's RNA came from whole unsorted tissue. Sequencing used lung tumor tissue. The receptors here all came from a man aged 70 or older with non-small cell lung cancer.

As to this clonotype: One end of the junction is discordant with germline, which a read error may explain. This chain links TRBV29-1 with TRBJ2-1, with 7 bases that match TRBD2. CDR3 size: 14 residues. Per the germline V gene, CDR1 is SQVTM and CDR2 is ANQGSEA. CDR3 loop: CSNMGRGTNNEQFF. The DNA of the CDR3 is TGCAGCAATATGGGGAGGGGCACAAACAATGAGCAATTCTTC.

The count of this clonotype is one. This may be a read error: a much more frequent sequence differs by one nucleotide. The V call is TRBV20-1, the J call TRBJ2-7, with D possibly matching TRBD2 (6 bases). The CDR3 has 11 residues. From germline, CDR1 is DFQATT and CDR2 SNEGSKA (reference sequence). The CDR3 spells CNASGPYEQYF. The CDR3 coding sequence is TGCAATGCGAGCGGGCCTTACGAGCAGTACTTC.

This chain uses TRBV11-2 with TRBJ2-7; D gene uncertain. The CDR3 runs to 14 residues. Per germline, CDR1 SGHAT and CDR2 FQNNGV. V was clipped by 1 base and J by 2 bases, with 9 bases between them. CDR3 residues: CASSLGGVAYEQYF. DNA for the CDR3: TGTGCCAGCAGCTTAGGTGGCGTGGCCTACGAGCAGTACTTC. The whole variable domain, remainder taken from reference TRBV11-2 and TRBJ2-7, is EAGVAQSPRYKIIEKRQSVAFWCNPISGHATLYWYQQILGQGPKLLIQFQNNGVVDDSQLPKDRFSAERLKGVDSTLKIQPAKLEDSAVYLCASSLGGVAYEQYFGPGTRLTVT.

Concerning this clonotype itself: The CDR3 end shows no conserved phenylalanine or tryptophan, and so a read error is likely. The chain links TRBV29-1 to TRBJ1-1, with a possible D match to TRBD1 (6 bases). This CDR3 contains 12 residues. CDR1 is SQVTM, CDR2 ANQGSEA, per germline. The CDR3 loop reads CGVLGAAGWAFS. CDR3 nucleotides: TGCGGCGTCCTGGGGGCTGCGGGTTGGGCTTTCTCT.

This clonotype was detected many times. The chain is built from TRBV20-1 and TRBJ1-2; D is uncertain. The CDR3 length is 12 residues. V lost 1 base, J lost 4 bases, and 7 bases lay in between. Looked up from germline, CDR1 is DFQATT and CDR2 is SNEGSKA (reference sequence). The CDR3, as DNA: TGCAGTGCTAGAGTACTGAGCTATGGCTACACCTTC. Translated, it gives CSARVLSYGYTF.

Concerning this clonotype: One junction end does not reproduce the germline sequence, and a read error may be involved. The chain employs TRBV28 and TRBJ1-2, with no clear D. The CDR3 runs to 16 residues. The germline V gene encodes CDR1 MDHEN and CDR2 SYDVKM. The CDR3 sequence: CTSSSTSLLDRDGYTF. DNA of the CDR3: TGTACCAGCAGTTCCACCAGTCTTCTCGATCGGGATGGCTACACCTTC.

Of note for this clonotype: Relative to the germline gene, one junction end is altered; a read error may explain this. This chain connects TRBV5-8 to TRBJ2-3; perhaps TRBD2 as D (6 bases). Germline assignment: CDR1 SGHTS and CDR2 YDEGEE. This CDR3 comprises 14 residues. Here the CDR3 reads CVSSKGTSGDTQNF. The CDR3 DNA reads as TGTGTCAGCAGCAAAGGGACTTCGGGAGATACGCAGAATTTT.

Details on this clonotype: The conserved closing phenylalanine or tryptophan is absent in this CDR3, likely reflecting a read error. CDR3 loop: CSFEAGAGANVLTY. The CDR3, as DNA: TGCAGCTTTGAGGCGGGGGCTGGGGCCAACGTCCTGACTTAC. The V gene is TRBV29-1, the J gene TRBJ2-6, with 7 bases identical to TRBD2. The CDR3 is 14 residues long. Germline values: CDR1 SQVTM, CDR2 ANQGSEA.

This clonotype has ten or more counts. The J gene is TRBJ1-1, the V gene TRBV6-2 or TRBV6-3, with a possible D match to TRBD1 (5 bases). The CDR3 is made up of 16 amino acids. The V and J ends lost 4 bases and 5 bases respectively, with 20 bases between them. Germline V lookup: CDR1 MNHEY, CDR2 SVGEGT. The CDR3, as DNA: TGTGCCAGCAGTTTCACTCCCGGGGCAAGAGGGACTGAAGCTTTCTTT. Translated, it gives CASSFTPGARGTEAFF.

Points on this clonotype: One end of the junction does not line up with germline, which may come from a read error. The V gene is TRBV11-3, the J gene TRBJ2-1; 14 nucleotides match TRBD2. The V gene's germline CDR1 is SGHNT and CDR2 YENEEA. CDR3 length: 17 residues. The CDR3 DNA reads as TGTCCCAGCAGCCTCCTAGGGACTAGCGGGGGCTATAACGAGCAGTTCTTC. This gives the protein CPSSLLGTSGGYNEQFF.

About this clonotype: The junction and the germline gene differ at one end; a read error may be behind it. The V and J genes are TRBV11-2 and TRBJ2-3; possibly TRBD2 for D (5 bases). Germline V gives CDR1 SGHAT, CDR2 FQNNGV. The CDR3 loop spans 15 amino acids. As DNA, the CDR3 is TGTGCTAGCAGGTTAGAAGTGGTCGGGGTAGATACGCAGTATTTC. This gives the protein CASRLEVVGVDTQYF.

The CDR3 DNA is TGTGATAGCAACCCTAGCGGGGGGGCCTACGAGCAGTACTTC. Encoded protein: CDSNPSGGAYEQYF. The chain recombines TRBV11-2 with TRBJ2-7; 12 bases align to TRBD2. Germline CDR1 and CDR2: SGHAT and FQNNGV. CDR3 length: 14 residues.

A word on this clonotype: An end of the junction does not agree with germline; a read error may underlie this. The chain carries TRBV4-2 and TRBJ2-7; 8 bases match TRBD1. Germline lookup yields CDR1 LGHNA and CDR2 YNFKEQ. This CDR3 is 14 amino acids long. The CDR3 here is CVRSQGQGLYKQYF. Written as DNA, the CDR3 is TGTGTCAGGAGCCAAGGACAGGGTCTCTACAAGCAGTACTTC.

The chain recombines TRBV14 with TRBJ2-2; possibly TRBD1 for D (6 bases). Trimming cost V 2 bases and J 9 bases, with 13 bases left between them. This CDR3 spans 14 amino acids. CDR1 is SGHDN, CDR2 FVKESK, per germline. CDR3 sequence reads: CASSQRGKVRELFF. CDR3 DNA: TGTGCCAGCAGCCAAAGGGGGAAGGTCCGGGAGCTGTTTTTT.

This chain links TRBV10-3 with TRBJ1-3; D not resolved. Per germline, CDR1 ENHRY and CDR2 SYGVKD. This CDR3 region has 15 residues. Trimming left V 0 bases short and J 4 bases short, with 10 bases between. CDR3 amino acids: CAISESGSKGNTIYF. In nucleotides, the CDR3 is TGTGCCATCAGTGAGTCAGGCAGTAAGGGAAACACCATATATTTT.

The rearrangement links TRBV29-1 to TRBJ1-1, with TRBD1 as a possible D gene (5 bases). In germline, CDR1 is SQVTM, CDR2 ANQGSEA. The CDR3 sequence is 13 residues long. DNA of the CDR3: TGCAGTGCTGATCAGGGACCGAGAGATGAAGCTTTCTTT. Translating it yields CSADQGPRDEAFF.

Only one count was recorded for this clonotype. A single base separates this from a much larger clone, so it may be a read error. This rearrangement joins TRBV5-1 to TRBJ2-1; D not certain. Germline values: CDR1 SGHRS, CDR2 YFSETQ. V lost 2 bases and J lost 4, with 4 bases in between. This CDR3 is 12 amino acids long. The CDR3 sequence: CASSLSYNEQFF. The CDR3 DNA reads as TGCGCCAGCAGCTTAAGTTACAATGAGCAGTTCTTC.